This T cell receptor beta chain was sequenced for a study of early T cells in non-severe SARS-CoV-2 infection. Overall study: Alpha and beta chains were unpaired, from unsorted whole-blood bulk RNA.

TCRdb used MiXCR to reprocess the 5' RACE reads, holding one entry per CDR3 protein. The sample gives just over 95,000 distinct CDR3 sequences, 8% to 13% of which show up once; around 5% is in the top ten. V was trimmed by 3 bases and J by 4 bases, leaving 13 bases between them. The CDR3 totals 14 residues. J is TRBJ2-7 and V is TRBV12-3 or TRBV12-4; TRBD2 might be the D (7 bases). Sequencing used whole blood. The sequence derives from an adult who was a healthcare worker with PCR-confirmed SARS-CoV-2 infection or an uninfected control (not recorded which). CDR3 region: CASSFGGPLYEQYF. CDR3 DNA sequence: TGTGCCAGCAGTTTCGGGGGGCCCCTATACGAGCAGTACTTC.